A single T cell receptor beta chain is shown here with its context. Some clones are missing from TCRdb's copy, which holds only in-frame ones; the method was immunoSEQ multiplex PCR. Here the sample spans a few hundred thousand clones, 70% to 90% being singletons. The CDR3 sequence is 15 residues long. V was clipped by 4 bases and J by 5 bases; unmatched bases: 8. Looked up from germline, CDR1 is MGHRA and CDR2 is YSYEKL. The sample comes from a study of blood T cell repertoires in COVID-19. Study summary: Donors in the United States, Italy and Spain gave samples during acute or convalescent COVID-19.

The sequenced sample was peripheral blood. The genes are TRBV4-1 and TRBJ2-7; 10 bases map to TRBD1. The clonotype originates from a middle-aged man with acute or convalescent COVID-19. The CDR3 DNA is TGCGCCAGCAGCCCCGGGGACAGGGGAATCCACGAGCAGTACTTC. Translating gives CASSPGDRGIHEQYF.